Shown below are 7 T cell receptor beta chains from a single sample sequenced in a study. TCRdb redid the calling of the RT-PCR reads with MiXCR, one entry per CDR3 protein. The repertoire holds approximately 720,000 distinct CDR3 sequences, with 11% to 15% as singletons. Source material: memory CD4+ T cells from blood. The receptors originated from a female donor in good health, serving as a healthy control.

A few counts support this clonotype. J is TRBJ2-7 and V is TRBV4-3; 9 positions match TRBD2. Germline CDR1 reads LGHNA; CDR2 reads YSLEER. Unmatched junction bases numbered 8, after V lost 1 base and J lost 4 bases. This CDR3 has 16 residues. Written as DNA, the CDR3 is TGCGCCAGCAGCCAAGTCGGTCGCGGGAGGGAGTACGAGCAGTACTTC. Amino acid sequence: CASSQVGRGREYEQYF.

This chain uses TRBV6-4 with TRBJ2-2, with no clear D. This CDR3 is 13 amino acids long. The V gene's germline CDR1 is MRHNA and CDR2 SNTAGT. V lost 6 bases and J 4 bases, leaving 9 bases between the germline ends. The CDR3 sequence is CASRLALTGELFF. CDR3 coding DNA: TGTGCCAGCAGACTGGCACTCACCGGGGAGCTGTTTTTT.

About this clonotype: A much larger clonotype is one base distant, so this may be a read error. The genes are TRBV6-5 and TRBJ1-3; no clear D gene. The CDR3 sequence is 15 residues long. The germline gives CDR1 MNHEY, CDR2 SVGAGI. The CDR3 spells CASSPGSTQRNTLYF. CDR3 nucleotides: TGTGCCAGCAGTCCCGGGTCAACCCAAAGAAACACCTTATATTTT.

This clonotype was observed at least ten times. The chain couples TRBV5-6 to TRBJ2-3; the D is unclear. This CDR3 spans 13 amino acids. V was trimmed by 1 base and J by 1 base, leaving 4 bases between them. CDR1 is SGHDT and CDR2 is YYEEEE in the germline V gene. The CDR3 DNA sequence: TGTGCCAGCAGCTTGATGGGCACAGATACGCAGTATTTT. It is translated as CASSLMGTDTQYF.

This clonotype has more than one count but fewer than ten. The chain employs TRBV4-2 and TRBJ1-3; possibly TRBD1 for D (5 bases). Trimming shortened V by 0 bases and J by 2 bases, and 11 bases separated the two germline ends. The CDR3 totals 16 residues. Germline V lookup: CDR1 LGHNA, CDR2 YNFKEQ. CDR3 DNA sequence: TGTGCCAGCAGCCAAGAGCCAGGGCAAGCTGGAAACACCATATATTTT. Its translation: CASSQEPGQAGNTIYF.

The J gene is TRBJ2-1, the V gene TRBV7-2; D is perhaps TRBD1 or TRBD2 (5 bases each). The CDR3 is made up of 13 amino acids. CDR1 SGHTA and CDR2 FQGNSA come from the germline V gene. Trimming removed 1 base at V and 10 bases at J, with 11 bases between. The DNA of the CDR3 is TGTGCCAGCAGCTTAGGCTGGGGGAGAGAGCAGTTCTTC. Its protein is CASSLGWGREQFF.

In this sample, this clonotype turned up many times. CDR3 bases: TGTGCCAGCAGGCACCGGGACCCGGCCTACGAGCAGTACTTC. Translated: CASRHRDPAYEQYF. The chain uses TRBV6-2 or TRBV6-3 and TRBJ2-7; D tentatively fits TRBD1 or TRBD2 (5 bases each). The CDR3 has 14 amino acids. Trimming pared 6 bases from V and 2 bases from J, leaving 14 bases between. Germline CDR1 and CDR2: MNHEY and SVGEGT.